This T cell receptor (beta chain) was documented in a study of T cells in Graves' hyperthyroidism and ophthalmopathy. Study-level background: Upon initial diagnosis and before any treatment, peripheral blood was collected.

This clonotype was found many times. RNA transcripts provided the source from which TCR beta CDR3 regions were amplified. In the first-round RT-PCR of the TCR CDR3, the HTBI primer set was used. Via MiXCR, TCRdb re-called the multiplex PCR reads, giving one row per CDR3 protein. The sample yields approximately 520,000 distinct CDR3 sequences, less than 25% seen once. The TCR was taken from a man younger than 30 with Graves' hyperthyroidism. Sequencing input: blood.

CDR3 sequence (DNA): TGCAGCGTTGGAAGGGGTGGCTATGGCTACACCTTC. Amino acids: CSVGRGGYGYTF. The chain links TRBV29-1 to TRBJ1-2; tentative D call: TRBD1 (5 bases). The germline V gene has CDR1 SQVTM and CDR2 ANQGSEA. CDR3 length: 12 residues. V gave up 4 bases and J gave up 4 bases, with 10 bases separating them.